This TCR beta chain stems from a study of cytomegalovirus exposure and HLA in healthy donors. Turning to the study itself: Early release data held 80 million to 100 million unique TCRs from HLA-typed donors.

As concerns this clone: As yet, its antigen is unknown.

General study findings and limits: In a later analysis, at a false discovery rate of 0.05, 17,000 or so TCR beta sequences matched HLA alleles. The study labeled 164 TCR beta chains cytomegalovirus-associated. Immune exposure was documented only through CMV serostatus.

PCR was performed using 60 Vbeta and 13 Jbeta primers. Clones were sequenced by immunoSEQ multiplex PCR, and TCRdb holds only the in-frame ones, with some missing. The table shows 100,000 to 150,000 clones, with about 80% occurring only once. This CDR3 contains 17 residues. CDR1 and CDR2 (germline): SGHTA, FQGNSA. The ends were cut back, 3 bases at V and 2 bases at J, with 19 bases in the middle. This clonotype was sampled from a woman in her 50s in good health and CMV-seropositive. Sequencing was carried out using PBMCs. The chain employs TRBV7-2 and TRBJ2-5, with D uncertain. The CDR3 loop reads CASSLALVGGPQETQYF. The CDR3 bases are TGTGCCAGCAGCTTGGCCTTGGTGGGTGGGCCTCAAGAGACCCAGTACTTC.